This T cell receptor beta chain was identified during a study of T cell responses to AZD1222 COVID-19 vaccine. Study results and caveats: Vaccine-related CD4 TCRs covered spike, predominating at 160-218 and 743-854.

The table came from immunoSEQ multiplex PCR; TCRdb's copy has only in-frame clones and leaves some out. Found here are approximately 90,000 clones, over 75% of them singletons; the top ten hold around 6%. Germline assignment: CDR1 MDHEN and CDR2 SYDVKM. Trimming took 1 base from V and 5 from J, leaving 13 bases between them. The CDR3 has 15 residues. As for this clone: The antigen remains unidentified.

The sample in question was peripheral blood, obtained 28 days after the second AZD1222 dose. This TCR was sampled from an adult who received the AZD1222 COVID-19 vaccine. This chain links TRBV28 with TRBJ2-3, with D possibly TRBD1 on 6 matching bases. DNA of the CDR3: TGTGCCAGCAGTTTATACCCAGGGGTTGGAGATACGCAGTATTTT. Protein product: CASSLYPGVGDTQYF.